The 8 T cell receptor beta chains given below trace back to one sample, sequenced in a study of blood T cell repertoires in COVID-19. Assay: immunoSEQ multiplex PCR; the TCRdb copy retains only in-frame clones and omits some. The sample yields 200,000 to 250,000 clones, 85% to 90% seen once. The sample taken for sequencing was peripheral blood. All receptors come from a woman in her 50s with COVID-19, enrolled during active disease.

The rearrangement uses TRBV7-3 and TRBJ2-3; 7 bases match TRBD2. V shed 3 bases and J 0 bases; nucleotides not matched to a gene: 3. This CDR3 has 15 residues. Germline V gene lookup returns CDR1 SGHTA and CDR2 FQGTGA. The CDR3: CASSLSGESTDTQYF. In DNA, the CDR3 is TGTGCCAGCAGCTTGAGCGGGGAAAGCACAGATACGCAGTATTTT.

The rearrangement links TRBV5-8 to TRBJ1-1, with D unclear. V lost 0 bases to trimming and J lost 8 bases, with 5 bases between them. CDR3 length equals 11 residues. The germline V gene has CDR1 SGHTS and CDR2 YDEGEE. CDR3 region: CASSLEPEAFF. The CDR3 DNA reads TGTGCCAGCAGCTTGGAGCCAGAAGCTTTCTTT. The whole variable domain, filled in from reference TRBV5-8 and TRBJ1-1, reads EAGVTQSPTHLIKTRGQQATLRCSPISGHTSVYWYQQALGLGLQFLLWYDEGEERNRGNFPPRFSGRQFPNYSSELNVNALELEDSALYLCASSLEPEAFFGQGTRLTVV.

This rearrangement joins TRBV4-1 to TRBJ2-1, with TRBD2 matching over 10 bases. CDR3 length: 16 amino acids. From germline, CDR1 is MGHRA and CDR2 YSYEKL. The junction had 11 bases not matched to a gene; V was cut back by 5 bases and J by 7 bases. Here the CDR3 DNA reads TGCGCCAGCAGCAACCTCCTAGCGGGGGCAAGGAATGAGCAGTTCTTC. Its translation: CASSNLLAGARNEQFF.

The chain joins TRBV5-5 to TRBJ2-2; possibly TRBD2 for D (6 bases). This CDR3 is 14 amino acids long. In germline, CDR1 is SGHKS, CDR2 YYEKEE (reference sequence). Trimming removed 4 bases at V and 7 bases at J, with 14 bases between. This CDR3 is CASSPREFNGELFF. The DNA for the CDR3 is TGTGCCAGCAGCCCCCGGGAGTTTAACGGGGAGCTGTTTTTT. Drawing the rest from reference TRBV5-5 and TRBJ2-2, the complete variable domain is DAGVTQSPTHLIKTRGQQVTLRCSPISGHKSVSWYQQVLGQGPQFIFQYYEKEERGRGNFPDRFSARQFPNYSSELNVNALLLGDSALYLCASSPREFNGELFFGEGSRLTVL.

The rearrangement links TRBV11-2 to TRBJ2-3; D is possibly TRBD2 (5 bases). The germline V and J ends were trimmed by 5 bases and 0 bases, with 9 bases remaining between them. Germline V lookup: CDR1 SGHAT, CDR2 FQNNGV. There are 14 residues in the CDR3. This chain's CDR3 is CASSLQRSTDTQYF. CDR3 nucleotide sequence: TGTGCCAGCAGCCTCCAGCGGAGCACAGATACGCAGTATTTT.

This clone was seen only a few times. The chain combines TRBV5-5 with TRBJ2-7, with 7 positions matching TRBD1. In germline, CDR1 is SGHKS, CDR2 YYEKEE (reference sequence). V was pared by 1 base and J by 3 bases, with 4 bases of the junction left unmatched. The length of the CDR3 is 14 residues. Here the CDR3 DNA reads TGTGCCAGCAGCTTGAGGGGACAGCTCTACGAGCAGTACTTC. This sequence encodes CASSLRGQLYEQYF.

This clone was counted a single time. The rearrangement uses TRBV2 and TRBJ1-5, with 7 positions matching TRBD1. V dropped 7 bases and J dropped 7; count of bases not matched to a gene: 10. There are 14 residues in the CDR3. Germline CDR1 is SNHLY and CDR2 is FYNNEI. CDR3 protein: CASIDRDRRQPQHF. The CDR3 DNA sequence: TGTGCCAGCATAGACAGGGATCGGCGGCAGCCCCAGCATTTT.

V gene TRBV6-6 combines with J gene TRBJ1-1; D is possibly TRBD1 (5 bases). The ends were cut back, 2 bases at V and 5 bases at J, with 12 bases in the middle. Germline CDR1 MNHNY, CDR2 SVGAGI (reference sequence). The CDR3 runs 14 residues. The CDR3 spells CASSYEGRGTEAFF. The CDR3, as DNA: TGTGCCAGCAGTTACGAGGGCCGGGGGACTGAAGCTTTCTTT.